This T cell receptor beta chain was sequenced in a study of control samples from healthy donors and cancer patients. Clones were sequenced by immunoSEQ multiplex PCR, and TCRdb holds only the in-frame ones, with some missing. The table has over 100,000 clones, around 92% seen once. Looked up from germline, CDR1 is MNHEY and CDR2 is SMNVEV (reference sequence). The CDR3 loop spans 12 amino acids. V gave up 11 bases and J gave up 3 bases, with 13 bases separating them. Sequenced sample: blood. J is TRBJ1-2 and V is TRBV27, with a possible D match to TRBD1 (6 bases). The sequence came from a woman in her 50s in good health. DNA of the CDR3: TGTGCCCCGAGGGGGAACGACTATGGCTACACCTTC. Encoded protein: CAPRGNDYGYTF.